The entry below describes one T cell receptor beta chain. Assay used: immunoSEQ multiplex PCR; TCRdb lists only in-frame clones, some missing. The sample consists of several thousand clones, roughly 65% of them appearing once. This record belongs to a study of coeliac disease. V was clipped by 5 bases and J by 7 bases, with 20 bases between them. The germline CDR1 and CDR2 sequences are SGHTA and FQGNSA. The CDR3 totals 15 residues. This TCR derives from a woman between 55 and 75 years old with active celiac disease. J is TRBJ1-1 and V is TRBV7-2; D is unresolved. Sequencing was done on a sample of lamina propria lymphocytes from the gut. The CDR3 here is CASSPRGGQEGEAFF. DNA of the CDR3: TGTGCCAGCAGCCCGCGTGGAGGGCAGGAGGGTGAAGCTTTCTTT.